This TCR beta chain is drawn from a study of shared clonotypes between healthy human individuals (dated by TCRdb to 2020 to 2022). A note on the overall study: A few men and a couple of women, aged 18 to 49 years, made up the cohort. To increase sequencing depth and limit assay-specific biases, TCR repertoire library preparation and sequencing were carried out by different laboratories using diverse techniques. To estimate repertoire size and how much clonotype sharing occurs between individuals, the study deeply sequenced the blood TCR repertoires of several healthy adults. Each donor's leukapheresis produced roughly between roughly 0.85 and 10 billion PBMCs. For each donor, three plates each were used for CD4 naive and CD4 memory, two plates were used for CD8 naive, and one plate was used for CD8 memory.

The donors were healthy, HIV-negative adults who had no recently reported acute infections or vaccinations. Every donor was a Caucasian adult residing in Nashville, Tennessee, USA. CD4+ T cells were enriched through magnetic negative selection, after which naive cells were positively selected on CD45RA and the remaining negative fraction served as the memory subset. After blood collection by leukapheresis, PBMCs were isolated using Ficoll-Histopaque density gradient centrifugation and then cryopreserved in the vapor phase of liquid nitrogen. Analytical flow cytometry was used to check the purity and quantity of every magnetically sorted T cell population. Genomic DNA was isolated from each sorted fraction and quantified by UV absorbance on a Nanodrop 2000c. Sequences LNHDA (CDR1) and SQIVND (CDR2) are obtained from the germline V gene (reference sequence). The CDR3 holds 13 amino acids from the cysteine to the phenylalanine. Left in the record is the CDR3 DNA by itself, 39 bases read in frame from the first base. V was cut back by 1 base and J by 5 bases, leaving a gap of 8 bases between them.

TCR CDR3 regions were amplified from genomic DNA by multiplex PCR using the deep immunoSEQ assay. Extracted genomic DNA from each cell subset was spread evenly across all wells of several immunoSEQ 96-well plates, with each plate serving as a replicate. For sorted subsets, roughly 200 ng of genomic DNA, equivalent to around 31,000 T cell genomes, went into each replicate PCR. The purified libraries were quantified using a Qubit 3.0 fluorometer, sized with a Bioanalyzer 2100, and then quantified again using the KAPA Library Quantification kit. A separate single-read 150-cycle Illumina NextSeq 550 flow cell was used to sequence each immunoSEQ 96-well plate. The authors' pipeline ran thus. Because the immunoSEQ output held only junctional sequences and lacked quality scores, the filtering could not match the filtering applied to full-length reads. To assign V/J genes and CDR3, sequences were annotated using PyIR, a Python wrapper for IgBLAST v1.9, with IMGT germline references. Reads with weak V/J assignments (E-value above 1e-6), missing CDR3, stop codons, out-of-frame junctions, or ambiguous translated residues were removed. V3J clonotypes were defined by identical inferred V gene, J gene, and CDR3 amino acid sequence. The percentage overlap between two repertoires was calculated by dividing the number of shared unique clonotypes by the size of the smaller repertoire. Richness of each repertoire was evaluated using RTK rarefaction, the Chao1 estimator, and Recon v2.1 estimates of unobserved clonotypes. OLGA was used to compute generation probabilities for all TCRbeta clonotypes that the gDNA method yielded from a handful of donors. The clones in this table, taken by TCRdb from immuneACCESS, are in-frame only. Not every clone is retained; where verified, under half of the shortfall comes from an unresolved V gene, and the cause of the rest is unknown. From that table come the V and J calls and clone size; the DNA was used to work out D and trimming. Counted in this sample were approximately 1.5 million clones; 98% of them appeared once. The ten biggest clones cover about 0.35% of the sample.

Results and caveats for the whole study, not just this receptor: Pairwise subsampling indicated that sequencing depth was expected to affect the degree of clonotype sharing among donors. Across a few donors, approximately 5% of naive CD4, around 3.5% of naive CD8, about 2% of memory CD4, and under 0.45% of memory CD8 clonotypes were shared. The genetic and exposure-history diversity represented was limited by the small number of donors. Sampling was limited to blood, and TCR repertoires in tissue likely differ from TCR repertoires in blood. Rarefaction of sorted-subset datasets indicated incomplete sequencing despite the large sequencing depth. Compared with non-shared clonotypes, clonotypes shared by all four sorted-subset donors had higher generation probabilities. Naive subsets generally had larger estimated clonotype richness than memory subsets.

As to this clone: The clone's antigen remains unknown. No much larger clonotype is one base removed from it; base qualities were not supplied.

The receptor was isolated from a man aged 25 to 40 in good health. The receptor chain draws on TRBV19 and TRBJ1-1; no D gene call is confident. Sequencing input: naive CD4+ T cells sorted from blood. This sample's cell subset or site label indicates: CD45RA+ positively selected. The sequenced DNA: TGTGCCAGTAGTATAGTGGGAGGGACTGAAGCTTTCTTT. Its protein is CASSIVGGTEAFF.